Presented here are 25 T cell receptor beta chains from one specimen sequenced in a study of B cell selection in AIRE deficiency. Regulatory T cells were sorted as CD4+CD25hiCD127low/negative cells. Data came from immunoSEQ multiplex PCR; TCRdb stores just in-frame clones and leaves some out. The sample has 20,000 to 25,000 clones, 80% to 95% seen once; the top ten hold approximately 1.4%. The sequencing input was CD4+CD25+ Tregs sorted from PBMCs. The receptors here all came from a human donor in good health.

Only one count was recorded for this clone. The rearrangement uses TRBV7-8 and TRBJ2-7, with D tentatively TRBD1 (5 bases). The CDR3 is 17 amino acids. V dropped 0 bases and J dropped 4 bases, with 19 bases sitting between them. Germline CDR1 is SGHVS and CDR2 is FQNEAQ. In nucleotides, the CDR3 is TGTGCCAGCAGCTTAGCCGCAGGGTCCAGTACCCCGTACGAGCAGTACTTC. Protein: CASSLAAGSSTPYEQYF.

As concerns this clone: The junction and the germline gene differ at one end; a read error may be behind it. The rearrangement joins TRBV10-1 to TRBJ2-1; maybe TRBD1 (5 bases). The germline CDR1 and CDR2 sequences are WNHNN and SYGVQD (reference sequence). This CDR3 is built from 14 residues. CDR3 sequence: CASIKGQTRNVQFF. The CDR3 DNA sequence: TGCGCCAGCATTAAGGGGCAGACGAGGAATGTGCAGTTCTTC.

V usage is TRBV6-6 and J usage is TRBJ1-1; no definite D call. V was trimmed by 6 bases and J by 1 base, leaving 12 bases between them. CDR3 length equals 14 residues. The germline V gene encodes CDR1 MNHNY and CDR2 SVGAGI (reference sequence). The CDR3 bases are TGTGCCAGCAGAGCGGTCGAAAGGAACACTGAAGCTTTCTTT. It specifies CASRAVERNTEAFF.

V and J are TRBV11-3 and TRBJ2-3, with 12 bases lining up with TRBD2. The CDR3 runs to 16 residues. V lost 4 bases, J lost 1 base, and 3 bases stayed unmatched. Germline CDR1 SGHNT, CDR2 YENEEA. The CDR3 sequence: CASSSGLAGRTDTQYF. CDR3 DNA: TGTGCCAGCAGCTCCGGACTAGCGGGGCGCACAGATACGCAGTATTTT. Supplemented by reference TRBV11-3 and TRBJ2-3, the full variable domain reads EAGVVQSPRYKIIEKKQPVAFWCNPISGHNTLYWYLQNLGQGPELLIRYENEEAVDDSQLPKDRFSAERLKGVDSTLKIQPAELGDSAVYLCASSSGLAGRTDTQYFGPGTRLTVL.

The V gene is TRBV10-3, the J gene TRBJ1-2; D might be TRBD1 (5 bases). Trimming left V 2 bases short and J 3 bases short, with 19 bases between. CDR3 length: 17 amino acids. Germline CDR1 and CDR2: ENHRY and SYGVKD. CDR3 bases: TGTGCCATCAGTGAGCTCAGGGAATCCCTCCTTCACTATGGCTACACCTTC. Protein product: CAISELRESLLHYGYTF.

The CDR3 DNA follows: TGTGCCAGCAGTTCGCGAGGCCCCCTCCACTTT. Its translation is CASSSRGPLHF. The chain joins TRBV6-5 to TRBJ1-6; D call uncertain. V was trimmed by 4 bases and J by 13 bases, leaving 8 bases between them. Germline values: CDR1 MNHEY, CDR2 SVGAGI. This CDR3 is built from 11 residues.

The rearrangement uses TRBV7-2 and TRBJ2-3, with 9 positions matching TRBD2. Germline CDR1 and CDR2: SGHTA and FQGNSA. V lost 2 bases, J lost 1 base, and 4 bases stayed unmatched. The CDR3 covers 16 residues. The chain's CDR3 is CASSLWAGGGTDTQYF. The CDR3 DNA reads TGTGCCAGCAGCTTATGGGCGGGAGGGGGCACAGATACGCAGTATTTT.

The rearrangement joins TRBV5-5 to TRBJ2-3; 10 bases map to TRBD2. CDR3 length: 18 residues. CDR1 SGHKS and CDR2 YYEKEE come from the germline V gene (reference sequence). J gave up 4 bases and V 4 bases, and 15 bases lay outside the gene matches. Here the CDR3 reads CASSLGGSSGRYADTQYF. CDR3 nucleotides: TGTGCCAGCAGCCTGGGGGGGTCTAGCGGGAGATACGCAGATACGCAGTATTTT.

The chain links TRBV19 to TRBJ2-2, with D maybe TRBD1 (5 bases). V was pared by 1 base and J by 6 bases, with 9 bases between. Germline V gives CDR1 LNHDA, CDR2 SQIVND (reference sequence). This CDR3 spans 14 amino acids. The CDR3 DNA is TGTGCCAGTAGTATAGTTCAGGGTGCCGGGGAGCTGTTTTTT. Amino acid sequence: CASSIVQGAGELFF.

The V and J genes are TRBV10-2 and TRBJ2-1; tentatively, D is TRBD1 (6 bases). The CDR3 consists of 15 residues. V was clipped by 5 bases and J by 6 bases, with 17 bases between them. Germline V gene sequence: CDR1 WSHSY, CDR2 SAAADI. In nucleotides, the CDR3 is TGCGCCAGCAGTCCGTTACCGACAGGACTCAATGAGCAGTTCTTC. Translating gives CASSPLPTGLNEQFF.

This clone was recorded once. CDR3 coding DNA: TGTGCCAGCAGTTACGCGGGGTCCGGAAACACCATATATTTT. It specifies CASSYAGSGNTIYF. V is TRBV6-5 and J is TRBJ1-3, with no clear D. Deletions cut 2 bases from V and 4 bases from J, with 9 bases between. This CDR3 region has 14 residues. Per the germline V gene, CDR1 is MNHEY and CDR2 is SVGAGI.

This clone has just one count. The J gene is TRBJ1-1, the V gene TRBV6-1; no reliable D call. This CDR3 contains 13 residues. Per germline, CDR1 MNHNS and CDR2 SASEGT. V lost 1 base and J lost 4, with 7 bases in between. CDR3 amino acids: CASSEERVTEAFF. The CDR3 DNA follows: TGTGCCAGCAGTGAAGAAAGGGTCACTGAAGCTTTCTTT.

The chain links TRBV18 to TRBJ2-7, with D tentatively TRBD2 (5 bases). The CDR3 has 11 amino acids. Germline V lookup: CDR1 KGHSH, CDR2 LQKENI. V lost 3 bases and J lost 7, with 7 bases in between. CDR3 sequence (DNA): TGTGCCAGCTCACCTCCGGGGGAGCAGTACTTC. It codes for CASSPPGEQYF. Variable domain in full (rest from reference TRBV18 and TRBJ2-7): NAGVMQNPRHLVRRRGQEARLRCSPMKGHSHVYWYRQLPEEGLKFMVYLQKENIIDESGMPKERFSAEFPKEGPSILRIQQVVRGDSAAYFCASSPPGEQYFGPGTRLTVT.

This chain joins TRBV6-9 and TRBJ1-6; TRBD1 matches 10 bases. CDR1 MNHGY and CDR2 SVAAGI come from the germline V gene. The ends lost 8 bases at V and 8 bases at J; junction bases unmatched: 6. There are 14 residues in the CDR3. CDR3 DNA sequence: TGTGCCAGCGGATACGGGACAGGGGATTCACCCCTCCACTTT. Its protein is CASGYGTGDSPLHF.

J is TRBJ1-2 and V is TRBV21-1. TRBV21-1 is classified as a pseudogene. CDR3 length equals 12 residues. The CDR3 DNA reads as TGTGCCAGCAGCAAAGAAGGCGGTGGCTACACCTTC. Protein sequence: CASSKEGGGYTF.

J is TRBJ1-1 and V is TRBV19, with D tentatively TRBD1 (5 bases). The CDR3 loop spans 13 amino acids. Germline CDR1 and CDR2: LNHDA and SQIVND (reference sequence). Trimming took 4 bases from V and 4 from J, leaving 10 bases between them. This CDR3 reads CASSTNGGTEAFF. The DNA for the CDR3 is TGTGCCAGTAGTACTAACGGGGGCACTGAAGCTTTCTTT. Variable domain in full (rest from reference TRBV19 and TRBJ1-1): DGGITQSPKYLFRKEGQNVTLSCEQNLNHDAMYWYRQDPGQGLRLIYYSQIVNDFQKGDIAEGYSVSREKKESFPLTVTSAQKNPTAFYLCASSTNGGTEAFFGQGTRLTVV.

CDR3 residues: CASSVLRGETQYF. The CDR3 region has the DNA TGTGCCAGCAGCGTGCTCAGGGGAGAGACCCAGTACTTC. This rearrangement joins TRBV11-3 to TRBJ2-5, with a possible D match to TRBD1 (6 bases). This CDR3 region has 13 residues. Trimming stripped 5 bases from V and 4 bases from J, with 11 bases between. The V gene's germline CDR1 is SGHNT and CDR2 YENEEA. The full variable domain, rest sourced from reference TRBV11-3 and TRBJ2-5, is EAGVVQSPRYKIIEKKQPVAFWCNPISGHNTLYWYLQNLGQGPELLIRYENEEAVDDSQLPKDRFSAERLKGVDSTLKIQPAELGDSAVYLCASSVLRGETQYFGPGTRLLVL.

In DNA form, the CDR3 reads TGTGCTAGTGCCCTCAGGGTCAACACTGAAGCTTTCTTT. Its translation: CASALRVNTEAFF. V is TRBV12-5 and J is TRBJ1-1; D is perhaps TRBD1 (5 bases). V was cut by 7 bases and J by 2 bases, with 11 bases left in between. Looked up from germline, CDR1 is LGHNT and CDR2 is FRNRAP. This CDR3 is built from 13 residues.

The CDR3: CASGTRGQYGYTF. The CDR3, as DNA: TGTGCCAGCGGTACCAGGGGGCAATATGGCTACACCTTC. The rearrangement links TRBV11-2 to TRBJ1-2; 8 positions match TRBD1. The CDR3 is made up of 13 amino acids. Germline-derived CDR1 and CDR2 are SGHAT and FQNNGV. V trimming: 8 bases; J trimming: 5 bases; junction bases outside the gene matches: 7.

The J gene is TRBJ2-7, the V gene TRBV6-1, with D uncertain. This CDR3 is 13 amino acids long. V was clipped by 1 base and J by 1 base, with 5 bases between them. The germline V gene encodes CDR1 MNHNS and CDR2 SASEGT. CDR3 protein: CASSEDGSYEQYF. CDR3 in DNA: TGTGCCAGCAGTGAAGACGGATCCTACGAGCAGTACTTC.

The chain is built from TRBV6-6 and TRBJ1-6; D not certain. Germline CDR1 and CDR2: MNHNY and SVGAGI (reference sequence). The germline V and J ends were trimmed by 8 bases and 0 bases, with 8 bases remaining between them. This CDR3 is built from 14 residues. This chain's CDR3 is CASRLSSYNSPLHF. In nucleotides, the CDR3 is TGTGCCAGCCGCTTGAGCTCCTATAATTCACCCCTCCACTTT.

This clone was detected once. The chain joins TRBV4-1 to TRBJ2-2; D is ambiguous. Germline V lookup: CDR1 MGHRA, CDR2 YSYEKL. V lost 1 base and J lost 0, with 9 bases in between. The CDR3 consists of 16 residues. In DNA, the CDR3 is TGCGCCAGCAGCCAAGGATCCGGACCGAACACCGGGGAGCTGTTTTTT. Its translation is CASSQGSGPNTGELFF.

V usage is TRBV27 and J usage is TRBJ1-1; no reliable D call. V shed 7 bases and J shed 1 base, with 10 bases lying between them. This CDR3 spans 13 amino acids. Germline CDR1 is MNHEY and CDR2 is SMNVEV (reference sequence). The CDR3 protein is CASKAGPNTEAFF. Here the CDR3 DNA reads TGTGCCAGCAAGGCCGGGCCGAACACTGAAGCTTTCTTT.

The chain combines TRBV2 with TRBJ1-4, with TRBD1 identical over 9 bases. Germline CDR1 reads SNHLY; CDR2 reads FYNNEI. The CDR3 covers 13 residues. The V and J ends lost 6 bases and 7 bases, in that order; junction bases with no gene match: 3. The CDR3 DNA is TGTGCCAGCAGCCCACAGGGGGCTGAAAAACTGTTTTTT. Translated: CASSPQGAEKLFF.

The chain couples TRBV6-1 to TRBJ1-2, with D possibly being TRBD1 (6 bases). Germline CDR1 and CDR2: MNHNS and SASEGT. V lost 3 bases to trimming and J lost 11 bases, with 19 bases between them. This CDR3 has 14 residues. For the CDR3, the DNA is TGTGCCAGCAGTGACCGGGCTGACCTGAGGGGGTACACCTTC. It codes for CASSDRADLRGYTF.